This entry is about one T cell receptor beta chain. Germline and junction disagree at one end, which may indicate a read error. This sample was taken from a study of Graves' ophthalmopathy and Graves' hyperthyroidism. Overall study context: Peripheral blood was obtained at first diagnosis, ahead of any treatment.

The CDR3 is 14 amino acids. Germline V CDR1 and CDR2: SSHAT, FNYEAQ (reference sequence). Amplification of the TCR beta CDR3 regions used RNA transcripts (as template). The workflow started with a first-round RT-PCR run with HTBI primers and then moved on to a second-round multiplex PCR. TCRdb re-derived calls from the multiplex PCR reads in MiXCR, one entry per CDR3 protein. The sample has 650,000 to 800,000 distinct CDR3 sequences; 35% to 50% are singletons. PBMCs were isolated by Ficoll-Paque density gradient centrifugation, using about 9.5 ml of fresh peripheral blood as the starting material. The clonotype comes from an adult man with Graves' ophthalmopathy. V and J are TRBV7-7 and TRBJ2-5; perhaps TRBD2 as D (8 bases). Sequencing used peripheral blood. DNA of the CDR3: TGTGCTAGCAGCGTAGCGGGACAGCAAGAGACCCAGTACTTC. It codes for CASSVAGQQETQYF.